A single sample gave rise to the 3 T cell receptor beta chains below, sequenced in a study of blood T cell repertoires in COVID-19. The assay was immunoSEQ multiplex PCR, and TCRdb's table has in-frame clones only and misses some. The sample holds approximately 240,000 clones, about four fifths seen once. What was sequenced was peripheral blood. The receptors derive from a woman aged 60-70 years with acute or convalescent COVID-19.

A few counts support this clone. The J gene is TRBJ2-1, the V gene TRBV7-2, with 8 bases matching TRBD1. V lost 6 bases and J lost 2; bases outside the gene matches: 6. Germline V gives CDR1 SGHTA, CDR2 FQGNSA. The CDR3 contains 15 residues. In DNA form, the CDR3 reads TGTGCCAGCAGTTTGGACAGGGTGACCTACAATGAGCAGTTCTTC. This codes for CASSLDRVTYNEQFF. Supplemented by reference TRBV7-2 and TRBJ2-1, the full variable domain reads GAGVSQSPSNKVTEKGKDVELRCDPISGHTALYWYRQSLGQGLEFLIYFQGNSAPDKSGLPSDRFSAERTGGSVSTLTIQRTQQEDSAVYLCASSLDRVTYNEQFFGPGTRLTVL.

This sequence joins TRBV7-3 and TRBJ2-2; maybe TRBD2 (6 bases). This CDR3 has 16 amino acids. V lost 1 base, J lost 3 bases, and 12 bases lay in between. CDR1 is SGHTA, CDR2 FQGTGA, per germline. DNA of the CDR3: TGTGCCAGCAGCTTAAACGTTGGAGGGTACACCGGGGAGCTGTTTTTT. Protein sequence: CASSLNVGGYTGELFF.

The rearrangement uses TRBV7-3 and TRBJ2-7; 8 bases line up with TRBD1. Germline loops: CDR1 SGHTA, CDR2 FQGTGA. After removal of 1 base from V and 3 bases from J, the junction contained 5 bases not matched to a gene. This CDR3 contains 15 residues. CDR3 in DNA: TGTGCCAGCAGCTTAAGCCCTGGGACAGGCTACGAGCAGTACTTC. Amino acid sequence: CASSLSPGTGYEQYF.